The rows below give T cell receptor beta chains drawn from one sample of a study of CD8 T cells in ankylosing spondylitis. Using its own MiXCR run on the 5' RACE reads, TCRdb lists one record per CDR3 protein. The sample contains 470,000 or so distinct CDR3 sequences, more than 25% of which appear only once. The sample taken for sequencing was blood, either unsorted or a sorted T cell fraction (not recorded which). These receptors all come from a male donor with ankylosing spondylitis. CDR3s include the opening cysteine and the closing phenylalanine or tryptophan. The D gene is left open where the match is weak. Some rows mark clone size as missing; the rest say once, few, many or name a class of expanded clone.

j_gene: TRBJ2-1; abundance: .; len: 19; v_gene: TRBV5-1; d_gene: TRBD2; CDR3aa: CASSIGLAGGIPSYNEQFF; CDR3nt: TGCGCCAGCAGCATCGGACTAGCGGGAGGGATACCCTCCTACAATGAGCAGTTCTTC
j_gene: TRBJ2-5; abundance: few; len: 15; v_gene: TRBV5-1; d_gene: TRBD1; CDR3aa: CASSSPQGATETQYF; CDR3nt: TGCGCCAGCAGCTCGCCCCAGGGGGCTACGGAGACCCAGTACTTC
j_gene: TRBJ2-3; abundance: .; len: 16; v_gene: TRBV7-2; d_gene: TRBD2; CDR3aa: CASSRLAGGITDTQYF; CDR3nt: TGTGCCAGCAGTCGCCTAGCGGGAGGGATCACAGATACGCAGTATTTT
j_gene: TRBJ2-1; abundance: .; len: 16; v_gene: TRBV14; d_gene: TRBD2; CDR3aa: CASSPGGLAGHNEQFF; CDR3nt: TGTGCCAGCAGCCCAGGGGGACTAGCGGGACACAATGAGCAGTTCTTC
j_gene: TRBJ2-7; abundance: .; len: 13; v_gene: TRBV7-6; d_gene: .; CDR3aa: CASSFSVEYEQYF; CDR3nt: TGTGCCAGCAGCTTTTCCGTGGAGTACGAGCAGTACTTC
j_gene: TRBJ2-3; abundance: once; len: 14; v_gene: TRBV27; d_gene: .; CDR3aa: CASSFLAITDTQYF; CDR3nt: TGTGCCAGCAGTTTCCTGGCTATCACAGATACGCAGTATTTT
j_gene: TRBJ1-2; abundance: .; len: 13; v_gene: TRBV19; d_gene: .; CDR3aa: CASTNVGGGGYTF; CDR3nt: TGTGCCAGTACCAACGTCGGGGGAGGTGGCTACACCTTC
j_gene: TRBJ1-1; abundance: few; len: 15; v_gene: TRBV20-1; d_gene: .; CDR3aa: CSARVLGLQNTEAFF; CDR3nt: TGCAGTGCTAGAGTCCTGGGACTCCAGAACACTGAAGCTTTCTTT
j_gene: TRBJ2-5; abundance: few; len: 14; v_gene: TRBV11-2; d_gene: .; CDR3aa: CASSLGRFKETQYF; CDR3nt: TGTGCCAGCAGCTTAGGGAGGTTCAAAGAGACCCAGTACTTC
j_gene: TRBJ2-3; abundance: few; len: 15; v_gene: TRBV7-2; d_gene: TRBD1; CDR3aa: CASSLRTGEVHTQYF; CDR3nt: TGTGCCAGCAGCTTGAGGACAGGGGAGGTGCATACGCAGTATTTT
j_gene: TRBJ2-1; abundance: .; len: 16; v_gene: TRBV9; d_gene: TRBD2; CDR3aa: CASSEGTSGPWDEQFF; CDR3nt: TGTGCCAGCAGCGAGGGGACTAGCGGACCGTGGGATGAGCAGTTCTTC
j_gene: TRBJ2-5; abundance: once; len: 15; v_gene: TRBV2; d_gene: .; CDR3aa: CASIKGTRSAETQYF; CDR3nt: TGTGCCAGCATTAAGGGGACCAGAAGCGCAGAGACCCAGTACTTC
j_gene: TRBJ2-1; abundance: .; len: 12; v_gene: TRBV20-1; d_gene: .; CDR3aa: CSAFTSVNEQFF; CDR3nt: TGCAGTGCTTTCACCAGTGTTAATGAGCAGTTCTTC
j_gene: TRBJ2-1; abundance: few; len: 12; v_gene: TRBV11-2; d_gene: .; CDR3aa: CASSKGSNEQFF; CDR3nt: TGTGCCAGCAGCAAGGGTTCGAATGAGCAGTTCTTC
j_gene: TRBJ2-1; abundance: .; len: 16; v_gene: TRBV11-3; d_gene: .; CDR3aa: CASRPPGSSSYNEQFF; CDR3nt: TGTGCCAGCAGACCTCCTGGGAGCAGCTCCTACAATGAGCAGTTCTTC
j_gene: TRBJ1-6; abundance: .; len: 15; v_gene: TRBV7-2; d_gene: .; CDR3aa: CASSSPGQHNSPLHF; CDR3nt: TGTGCCAGCAGCTCCCCGGGACAACATAATTCACCCCTCCACTTT
j_gene: TRBJ1-2; abundance: .; len: 12; v_gene: TRBV20-1; d_gene: .; CDR3aa: CSANWGNYGYTF; CDR3nt: TGCAGTGCAAACTGGGGTAACTATGGCTACACCTTC
j_gene: TRBJ2-3; abundance: many; len: 18; v_gene: TRBV5-1; d_gene: TRBD1; CDR3aa: CASSSTGVRSSGTDTQYF; CDR3nt: TGCGCCAGCAGTTCGACAGGGGTCCGCTCCTCGGGGACAGATACGCAGTATTTT
j_gene: TRBJ2-5; abundance: .; len: 12; v_gene: TRBV24-1; d_gene: TRBD2; CDR3aa: CATSDGGRAPLF; CDR3nt: TGTGCCACCAGTGATGGTGGGAGGGCCCCCTTGTTC
j_gene: TRBJ2-1; abundance: .; len: 12; v_gene: TRBV5-1; d_gene: .; CDR3aa: CASSFPGPGRFF; CDR3nt: TGCGCCAGCAGCTTCCCTGGGCCTGGGCGGTTCTTC
j_gene: TRBJ2-5; abundance: .; len: 15; v_gene: TRBV27; d_gene: .; CDR3aa: CASSSHASWEETQYF; CDR3nt: TGTGCCAGCAGTTCCCATGCTAGTTGGGAAGAGACCCAGTACTTC
j_gene: TRBJ1-6; abundance: few; len: 16; v_gene: TRBV18; d_gene: .; CDR3aa: CASSSETSTTNSPLHF; CDR3nt: TGTGCCAGCTCCTCTGAGACGTCGACGACGAATTCACCCCTCCACTTT
j_gene: TRBJ2-3; abundance: .; len: 14; v_gene: TRBV7-9; d_gene: TRBD1; CDR3aa: CASNPGQGTDTQYF; CDR3nt: TGTGCCAGCAACCCGGGACAGGGCACAGATACGCAGTATTTT
j_gene: TRBJ2-3; abundance: .; len: 15; v_gene: TRBV24-1; d_gene: TRBD2; CDR3aa: CATSDRAGLADTQYF; CDR3nt: TGTGCCACCAGTGATCGAGCGGGATTAGCAGATACGCAGTATTTT
j_gene: TRBJ1-6; abundance: .; len: 17; v_gene: TRBV27; d_gene: .; CDR3aa: CASKRTGHGAYNSPLHF; CDR3nt: TGTGCCAGCAAGAGAACAGGGCACGGGGCGTATAATTCACCCCTCCACTTT
j_gene: TRBJ1-1; abundance: .; len: 13; v_gene: TRBV15; d_gene: .; CDR3aa: CATSRDRNTEAFF; CDR3nt: TGTGCCACCAGCAGAGACCGGAACACTGAAGCTTTCTTT
j_gene: TRBJ2-6; abundance: few; len: 16; v_gene: TRBV3-1; d_gene: .; CDR3aa: CASSQGGLSGANVLTF; CDR3nt: TGTGCCAGCAGCCAAGGGGGCCTCTCTGGGGCCAACGTCCTGACTTTC
j_gene: TRBJ2-5; abundance: few; len: 13; v_gene: TRBV20-1; d_gene: .; CDR3aa: CSARDMGVETQYF; CDR3nt: TGCAGTGCTAGAGATATGGGAGTAGAGACCCAGTACTTC
j_gene: TRBJ1-2; abundance: .; len: 17; v_gene: TRBV25-1; d_gene: .; CDR3aa: CASSGIGGSFTYYGYTF; CDR3nt: TGTGCCAGCAGTGGGATAGGGGGGTCGTTTACTTACTATGGCTACACCTTC
j_gene: TRBJ2-1; abundance: few; len: 16; v_gene: TRBV6-1; d_gene: .; CDR3aa: CASSTGTLIVYNEQFF; CDR3nt: TGTGCCAGCAGTACCGGGACCTTGATTGTGTACAATGAGCAGTTCTTC
j_gene: TRBJ2-3; abundance: .; len: 16; v_gene: TRBV2; d_gene: .; CDR3aa: CASSDRVRDPTDTQYF; CDR3nt: TGTGCCAGCAGTGACAGGGTGCGGGATCCCACAGATACGCAGTATTTT
j_gene: TRBJ1-1; abundance: .; len: 14; v_gene: TRBV5-1; d_gene: .; CDR3aa: CASSLAEGDTEAFF; CDR3nt: TGCGCCAGCAGCTTGGCCGAGGGGGACACTGAAGCTTTCTTT
j_gene: TRBJ2-2; abundance: .; len: 15; v_gene: TRBV11-2; d_gene: TRBD1; CDR3aa: CASSTGTGYTGELFF; CDR3nt: TGTGCCAGCAGCACCGGGACAGGGTACACCGGGGAGCTGTTTTTT
j_gene: TRBJ2-2; abundance: .; len: 15; v_gene: TRBV15; d_gene: .; CDR3aa: CATSRAGHPTGELFF; CDR3nt: TGTGCCACCAGCAGAGCTGGGCATCCCACCGGGGAGCTGTTTTTT
j_gene: TRBJ2-1; abundance: .; len: 13; v_gene: TRBV24-1; d_gene: .; CDR3aa: CATSDPTRREQFF; CDR3nt: TGTGCCACCAGTGACCCGACTAGACGCGAGCAGTTCTTC
j_gene: TRBJ2-1; abundance: .; len: 13; v_gene: TRBV20-1; d_gene: .; CDR3aa: CSVRYYSYNEQFF; CDR3nt: TGCAGTGTCAGGTACTACTCCTACAATGAGCAGTTCTTC
j_gene: TRBJ2-3; abundance: few; len: 17; v_gene: TRBV19; d_gene: TRBD2; CDR3aa: CASSALAGVVSTDTQYF; CDR3nt: TGTGCCAGTAGTGCTCTAGCGGGAGTTGTCAGCACAGATACGCAGTATTTT
j_gene: TRBJ1-6; abundance: .; len: 12; v_gene: TRBV20-1; d_gene: .; CDR3aa: CSARDGDSPLHF; CDR3nt: TGCAGTGCTAGAGATGGGGATTCACCCCTCCACTTT
j_gene: TRBJ2-1; abundance: .; len: 13; v_gene: TRBV7-8; d_gene: .; CDR3aa: CASSPLVSNEQFF; CDR3nt: TGTGCCAGCAGCCCCCTAGTCAGCAATGAGCAGTTCTTC
j_gene: TRBJ2-3; abundance: .; len: 18; v_gene: TRBV11-1; d_gene: TRBD2; CDR3aa: CASSGTSRSQVSTDTQYF; CDR3nt: TGTGCCAGTTCCGGGACTAGCCGCTCCCAAGTCTCCACAGATACGCAGTATTTT
j_gene: TRBJ2-5; abundance: .; len: 13; v_gene: TRBV20-1; d_gene: .; CDR3aa: CSASYKTQETQYF; CDR3nt: TGCAGTGCTAGTTACAAGACCCAAGAGACCCAGTACTTC
j_gene: TRBJ2-1; abundance: .; len: 13; v_gene: TRBV29-1; d_gene: TRBD2; CDR3aa: CSVVAGGSGEQFF; CDR3nt: TGCAGCGTGGTTGCGGGAGGATCGGGTGAGCAGTTCTTC
j_gene: TRBJ2-1; abundance: few; len: 16; v_gene: TRBV12-3/TRBV12-4; d_gene: .; CDR3aa: CASSLNGRGGYNEQFF; CDR3nt: TGTGCCAGCAGTTTGAACGGGAGAGGGGGTTACAATGAGCAGTTCTTC
j_gene: TRBJ1-3; abundance: .; len: 15; v_gene: TRBV29-1; d_gene: TRBD1; CDR3aa: CSVAGTGLSGNTIYF; CDR3nt: TGCAGCGTAGCCGGGACAGGGTTATCTGGAAACACCATATATTTT
j_gene: TRBJ2-7; abundance: few; len: 15; v_gene: TRBV5-1; d_gene: .; CDR3aa: CASSPFSGETGEQYF; CDR3nt: TGCGCCAGCAGTCCTTTTTCGGGAGAGACGGGCGAGCAGTACTTC
j_gene: TRBJ2-2; abundance: few; len: 14; v_gene: TRBV10-2; d_gene: .; CDR3aa: CASSSGTNTGELFF; CDR3nt: TGCGCCAGCTCCAGCGGTACGAACACCGGGGAGCTGTTTTTT
j_gene: TRBJ2-3; abundance: few; len: 15; v_gene: TRBV20-1; d_gene: TRBD2; CDR3aa: CSATKLAGVRDTQYF; CDR3nt: TGCAGTGCAACCAAACTAGCGGGAGTTAGAGATACGCAGTATTTT
j_gene: TRBJ2-1; abundance: few; len: 16; v_gene: TRBV25-1; d_gene: TRBD2; CDR3aa: CASSELIAGWKNEQFF; CDR3nt: TGTGCCAGCAGTGAATTAATAGCGGGATGGAAAAATGAGCAGTTCTTC
j_gene: TRBJ2-1; abundance: .; len: 15; v_gene: TRBV6-5; d_gene: .; CDR3aa: CASSYSVDRGDEQFF; CDR3nt: TGTGCCAGCAGTTACTCGGTGGATAGGGGAGATGAGCAGTTCTTC
j_gene: TRBJ1-2; abundance: .; len: 14; v_gene: TRBV5-1; d_gene: .; CDR3aa: CASSLGQRNYGYTF; CDR3nt: TGCGCCAGCAGCTTGGGACAGAGGAACTATGGCTACACCTTC
j_gene: TRBJ2-1; abundance: few; len: 14; v_gene: TRBV11-2; d_gene: .; CDR3aa: CATTPGSAYNEQFF; CDR3nt: TGTGCCACCACCCCGGGTAGCGCGTACAATGAGCAGTTCTTC
j_gene: TRBJ2-5; abundance: .; len: 15; v_gene: TRBV20-1; d_gene: .; CDR3aa: CSARDIWTSQETQYF; CDR3nt: TGCAGTGCTAGAGATATCTGGACCAGCCAAGAGACCCAGTACTTC
j_gene: TRBJ1-2; abundance: few; len: 13; v_gene: TRBV6-6; d_gene: .; CDR3aa: CASTPQGGYGYTF; CDR3nt: TGTGCCAGCACCCCGCAAGGGGGCTATGGCTACACCTTC
j_gene: TRBJ2-5; abundance: .; len: 14; v_gene: TRBV11-2; d_gene: .; CDR3aa: CASSLVQGLTPQYF; CDR3nt: TGTGCCAGCAGCTTAGTTCAGGGACTCACCCCTCAGTACTTC
j_gene: TRBJ2-2; abundance: .; len: 14; v_gene: TRBV20-1; d_gene: .; CDR3aa: CSADLRGNTGELFF; CDR3nt: TGCAGTGCGGATTTGCGGGGGAACACCGGGGAGCTGTTTTTT